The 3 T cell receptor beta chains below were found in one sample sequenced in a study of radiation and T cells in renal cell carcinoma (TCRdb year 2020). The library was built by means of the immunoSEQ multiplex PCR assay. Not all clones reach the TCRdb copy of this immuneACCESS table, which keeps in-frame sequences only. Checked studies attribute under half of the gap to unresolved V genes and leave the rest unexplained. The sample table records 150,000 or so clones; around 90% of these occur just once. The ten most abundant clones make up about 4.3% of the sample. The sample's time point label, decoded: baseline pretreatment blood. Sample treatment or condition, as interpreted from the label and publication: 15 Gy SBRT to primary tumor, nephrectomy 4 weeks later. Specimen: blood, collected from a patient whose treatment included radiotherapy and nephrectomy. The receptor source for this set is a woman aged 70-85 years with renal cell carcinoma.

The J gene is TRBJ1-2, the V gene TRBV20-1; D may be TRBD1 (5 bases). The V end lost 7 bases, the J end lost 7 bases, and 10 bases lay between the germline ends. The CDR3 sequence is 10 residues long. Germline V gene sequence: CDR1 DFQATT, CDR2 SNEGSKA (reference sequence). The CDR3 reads CSDQGSGYTF. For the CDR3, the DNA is TGCAGTGACCAGGGTTCTGGCTACACCTTC.

The CDR3 region has the DNA TGTGCCAGCAGCGGAGACAGGGTAACGGAAAATGAGCAGTTCTTC. Protein sequence: CASSGDRVTENEQFF. This chain uses TRBV9 with TRBJ2-1; the match to TRBD1 covers 7 bases. The trim removed 3 bases at V and 7 bases at J, leaving 10 bases unmatched. The CDR3 totals 15 residues. Germline CDR1 SGDLS, CDR2 YYNGEE.

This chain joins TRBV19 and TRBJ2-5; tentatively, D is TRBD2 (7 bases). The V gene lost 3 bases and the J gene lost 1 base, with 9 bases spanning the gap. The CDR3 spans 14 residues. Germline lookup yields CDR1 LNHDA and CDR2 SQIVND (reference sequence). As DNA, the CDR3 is TGTGCCAGTAGTATTAGGGGGGGCCAAGAGACCCAGTACTTC. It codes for CASSIRGGQETQYF.